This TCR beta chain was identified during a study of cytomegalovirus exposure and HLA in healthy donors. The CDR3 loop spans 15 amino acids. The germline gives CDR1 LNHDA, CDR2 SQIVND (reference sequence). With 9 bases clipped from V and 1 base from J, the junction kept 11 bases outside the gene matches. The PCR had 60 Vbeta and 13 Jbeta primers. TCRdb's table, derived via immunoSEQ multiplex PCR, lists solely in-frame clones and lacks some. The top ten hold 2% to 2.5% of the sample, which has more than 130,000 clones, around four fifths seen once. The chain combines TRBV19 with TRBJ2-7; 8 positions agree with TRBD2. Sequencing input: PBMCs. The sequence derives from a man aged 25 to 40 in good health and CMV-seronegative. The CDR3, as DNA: TGTGCCAGCCAACCCGAAAGCGGGGGTTCCTACGAGCAGTACTTC. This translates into CASQPESGGSYEQYF.